This is a list of T cell receptor beta chains from one sample in a study of PD-1 blockade in classical Hodgkin lymphoma. Method: immunoSEQ multiplex PCR; TCRdb's copy keeps in-frame clones and lacks some. The sample contains almost 100,000 clones, roughly 92% of which appear only once. Sequenced material: peripheral blood mononuclear cells (PBMCs), taken at baseline. The receptor set was obtained from a human donor with classical Hodgkin lymphoma. Both conserved end residues are part of each CDR3. D genes are given only for firm matches. Only part of the rows carry a size: once, few, many, or a class if the clone is expanded.

V,D,size,J,CDR3,DNA
TRBV29-1,.,.,TRBJ2-1,CSADGTPNYNEQFF,TGCAGCGCCGACGGGACACCGAATTACAATGAGCAGTTCTTC
TRBV30,.,.,TRBJ1-1,CAWVASWNTEAFF,TGTGCCTGGGTAGCTTCTTGGAACACTGAAGCTTTCTTT
TRBV10-3,.,.,TRBJ1-5,CAISEYGGGYQPQHF,TGTGCCATCAGTGAGTACGGAGGGGGTTATCAGCCCCAGCATTTT
TRBV11-2,TRBD1,once,TRBJ1-2,CASSLGGGGTGGDYGYTF,TGTGCCAGCAGCTTAGGAGGTGGTGGGACAGGGGGCGACTATGGCTACACCTTC
TRBV6-1,.,.,TRBJ1-2,CASIAWGASNYGYTF,TGTGCCAGCATAGCTTGGGGGGCGTCTAACTATGGCTACACCTTC
TRBV5-1,.,.,TRBJ2-7,CASSLRPFSSYEQYF,TGCGCCAGCAGCCTCCGACCCTTTAGCTCCTACGAGCAGTACTTC
TRBV6-1,TRBD2,.,TRBJ2-1,CASSEPRGGTSGYNEQFF,TGTGCCAGCAGTGAACCGAGGGGGGGGACTAGTGGCTACAATGAGCAGTTCTTC
TRBV28,.,.,TRBJ2-7,CASSLGRRELSSYEQYF,TGTGCCAGCAGTTTGGGTCGCAGGGAATTGAGCTCCTACGAGCAGTACTTC
TRBV16,.,.,TRBJ2-7,CASSQRSGSTSYEQYF,TGTGCCAGCAGCCAAAGGAGTGGCAGTACCTCCTACGAGCAGTACTTC
TRBV28,.,.,TRBJ1-5,CASSARLGSNQPQHF,TGTGCCAGCAGTGCACGCTTAGGGAGCAATCAGCCCCAGCATTTT
TRBV6-1,.,.,TRBJ1-5,CASSEDTSLRSQHF,TGTGCCAGCAGTGAAGATACATCCTTGCGGTCCCAGCATTTT
TRBV29-1,.,.,TRBJ2-3,CGVGGQLLTDTQYF,TGCGGGGTGGGGGGACAACTGCTCACAGATACGCAGTATTTT
TRBV4-1,.,.,TRBJ1-1,CASSQRSNTEAFF,TGCGCCAGCAGCCAGAGGTCGAACACTGAAGCTTTCTTT
TRBV30,.,.,TRBJ2-3,CAGTLQSEERPDTQYF,TGTGCCGGGACCTTGCAGAGTGAAGAGCGTCCAGATACGCAGTATTTT
TRBV21-1,.,once,TRBJ2-7,CASSKSFARLSSYEQYF,TGTGCCAGCAGCAAATCATTTGCACGCCTCAGCTCCTACGAGCAGTACTTC
TRBV5-6,.,.,TRBJ2-7,CASSHKGGLTPYEQYF,TGTGCCAGCAGTCACAAGGGGGGCCTGACCCCTTACGAGCAGTACTTC
TRBV9,.,.,TRBJ2-1,CASSVEGGQNNEQFF,TGTGCCAGCAGCGTAGAGGGAGGTCAAAACAATGAGCAGTTCTTC
TRBV5-6,.,.,TRBJ1-5,CASSLQMSNQPQHF,TGTGCCAGCAGCCTCCAGATGAGCAATCAGCCCCAGCATTTT
TRBV5-4,.,.,TRBJ1-2,CASRSPGVYGYTF,TGTGCCAGCAGGTCCCCAGGGGTCTATGGCTACACCTTC
TRBV7-9,.,.,TRBJ1-3,CASSLAQPISGNTIYF,TGTGCCAGCAGCTTAGCACAGCCAATCTCTGGAAACACCATATATTTT
TRBV19,.,.,TRBJ2-1,CASSIPYNEQFF,TGTGCCAGTAGTATCCCCTACAATGAGCAGTTCTTC
TRBV7-9,.,.,TRBJ1-1,CASSSAGGLNTEAFF,TGTGCCAGCAGCTCTGCGGGCGGTTTGAACACTGAAGCTTTCTTT
TRBV18,.,.,TRBJ2-6,CASSSRQGSGANVLTF,TGTGCCAGCTCATCGCGCCAGGGCTCTGGGGCCAACGTCCTGACTTTC
TRBV9,.,.,TRBJ2-1,CASSVAQHNEQFF,TGTGCCAGCAGCGTAGCACAGCACAATGAGCAGTTCTTC
TRBV27,.,.,TRBJ1-2,CASSFSGGAGGYTF,TGTGCCAGCAGTTTTTCTGGGGGCGCGGGGGGCTACACCTTC
TRBV7-9,TRBD1,.,TRBJ2-5,CASSLTGEETQYF,TGTGCCAGCAGCTTAACAGGGGAAGAGACCCAGTACTTC
TRBV6-5,.,.,TRBJ2-7,CASSYIECLYEQYF,TGTGCCAGCAGTTACATTGAGTGCCTCTACGAGCAGTACTTC
TRBV21-1,.,.,TRBJ1-1,CASTRTTVKVTEAFF,TGTGCCAGCACCCGGACGACGGTTAAGGTTACTGAAGCTTTCTTT
TRBV6-1,.,.,TRBJ1-2,CASGRQYYGYTF,TGTGCCAGCGGGCGACAGTACTATGGCTACACCTTC
TRBV30,.,.,TRBJ1-2,CAWSVGGTYGYTF,TGTGCCTGGAGCGTCGGGGGGACTTATGGCTACACCTTC
TRBV30,.,once,TRBJ1-2,CAWTGRIYGYTF,TGTGCCTGGACAGGGAGGATCTATGGCTACACCTTC
TRBV2,TRBD1,.,TRBJ2-2,CASRELTGGGGELFF,TGTGCCAGCAGGGAACTCACAGGGGGTGGCGGGGAGCTGTTTTTT
TRBV5-4,.,.,TRBJ2-5,CASSAGSEQETQYF,TGTGCCAGCAGCGCGGGGAGCGAACAAGAGACCCAGTACTTC
TRBV18,.,.,TRBJ2-7,CASSPPNGVYEQYF,TGTGCCAGCTCACCACCGAATGGAGTTTACGAGCAGTACTTC
TRBV25-1,TRBD1,few,TRBJ1-4,CASSDPRRQGLGEKLFF,TGTGCCAGCAGTGACCCCCGCCGACAGGGCCTGGGGGAAAAACTGTTTTTT
TRBV19,TRBD2,.,TRBJ2-5,CASRWSAGGRETQYF,TGTGCCAGTAGATGGTCCGCGGGAGGGCGGGAGACCCAGTACTTC
TRBV9,.,.,TRBJ1-4,CASSVAGFANEKLFF,TGTGCCAGCAGCGTAGCGGGGTTCGCTAATGAAAAACTGTTTTTT
TRBV4-1,TRBD2,once,TRBJ2-7,CASSIGRGSYEQYF,TGCGCCAGCTCCATCGGGAGGGGTTCCTACGAGCAGTACTTC
TRBV6-1,.,.,TRBJ1-5,CASRTSGTVYQPQHF,TGTGCCAGCAGGACATCCGGGACGGTGTATCAGCCCCAGCATTTT
TRBV5-4,TRBD2,.,TRBJ2-2,CASSLARLAGAGELFF,TGTGCCAGCAGCTTGGCCCGACTAGCGGGAGCCGGGGAGCTGTTTTTT
TRBV5-6,TRBD2,.,TRBJ2-5,CASSLLTGLVSETQYF,TGTGCCAGCAGCTTGTTAACGGGACTAGTGTCAGAGACCCAGTACTTC
TRBV19,.,.,TRBJ1-2,CASERRGTGYTF,TGTGCCAGCGAACGACGGGGAACTGGCTACACCTTC
TRBV18,TRBD1,.,TRBJ2-3,CASSLMDRVGTDTQYF,TGTGCCAGCTCACTGATGGACAGGGTCGGCACAGATACGCAGTATTTT
TRBV5-8,.,.,TRBJ1-2,CASSLDRASYGYTF,TGTGCCAGCAGCTTGGACAGGGCATCCTATGGCTACACCTTC
TRBV28,TRBD1,.,TRBJ1-4,CASSSHQGATNEKLFF,TGTGCCAGCAGTTCCCACCAGGGGGCCACTAATGAAAAACTGTTTTTT